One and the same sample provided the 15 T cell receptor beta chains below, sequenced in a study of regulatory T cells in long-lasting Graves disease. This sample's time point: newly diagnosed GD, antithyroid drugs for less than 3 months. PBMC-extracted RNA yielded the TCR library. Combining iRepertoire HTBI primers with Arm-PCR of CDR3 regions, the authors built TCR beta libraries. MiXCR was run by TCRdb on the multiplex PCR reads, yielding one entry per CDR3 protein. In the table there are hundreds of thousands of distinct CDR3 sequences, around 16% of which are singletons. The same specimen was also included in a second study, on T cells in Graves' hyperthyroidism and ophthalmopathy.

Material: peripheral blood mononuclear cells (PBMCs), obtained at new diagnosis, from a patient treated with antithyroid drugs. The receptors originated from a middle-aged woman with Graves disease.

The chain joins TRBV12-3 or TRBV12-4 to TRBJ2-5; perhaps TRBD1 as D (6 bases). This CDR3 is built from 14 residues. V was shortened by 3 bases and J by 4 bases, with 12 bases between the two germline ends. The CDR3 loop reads CASSLGAITETQYF. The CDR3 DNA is TGTGCCAGCAGTTTGGGGGCGATAACAGAGACCCAGTACTTC.

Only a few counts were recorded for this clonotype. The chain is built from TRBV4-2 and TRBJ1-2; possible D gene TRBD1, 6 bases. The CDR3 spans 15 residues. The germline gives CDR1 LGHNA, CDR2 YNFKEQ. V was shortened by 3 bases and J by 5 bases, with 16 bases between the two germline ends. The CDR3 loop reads CASSHSEGGRYGYTF. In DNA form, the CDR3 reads TGTGCCAGCAGCCACTCGGAGGGGGGCAGGTATGGCTACACCTTC.

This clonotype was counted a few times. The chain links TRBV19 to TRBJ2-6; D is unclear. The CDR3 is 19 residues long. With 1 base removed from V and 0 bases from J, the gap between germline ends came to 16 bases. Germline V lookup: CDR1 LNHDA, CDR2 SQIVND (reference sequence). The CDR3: CASSIGGGRFYSGANVLTF. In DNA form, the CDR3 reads TGTGCCAGTAGTATAGGGGGTGGTCGATTTTACTCTGGGGCCAACGTCCTGACTTTC.

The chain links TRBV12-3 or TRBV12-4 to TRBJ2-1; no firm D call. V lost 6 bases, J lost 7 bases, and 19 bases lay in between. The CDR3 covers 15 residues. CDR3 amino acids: CASSQALTRWNEQFF. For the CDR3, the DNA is TGTGCCAGCAGCCAAGCCCTGACAAGATGGAATGAGCAGTTCTTC.

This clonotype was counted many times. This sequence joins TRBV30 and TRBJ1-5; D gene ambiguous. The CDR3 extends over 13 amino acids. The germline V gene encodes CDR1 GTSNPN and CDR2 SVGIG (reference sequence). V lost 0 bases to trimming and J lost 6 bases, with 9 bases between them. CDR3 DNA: TGTGCCTGGAGTGTAGTCGGAGGTCAGCCCCAGCATTTT. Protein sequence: CAWSVVGGQPQHF.

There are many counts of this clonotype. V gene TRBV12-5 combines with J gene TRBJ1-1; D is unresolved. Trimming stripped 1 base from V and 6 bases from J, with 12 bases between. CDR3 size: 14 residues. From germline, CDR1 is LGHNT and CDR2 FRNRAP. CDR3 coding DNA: TGTGCTAGTGGTTTGGGGCAATCCGGGTCTGAAGCTTTCTTT. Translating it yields CASGLGQSGSEAFF.

CDR3 sequence: CASGYWGNTGELFF. DNA for the CDR3: TGTGCCAGCGGATACTGGGGGAACACCGGGGAGCTGTTTTTT. This sequence joins TRBV18 and TRBJ2-2; D unresolved. The CDR3 consists of 14 residues. The germline CDR1 and CDR2 sequences are KGHSH and LQKENI. Trimming took off 8 bases at V and 1 base at J, with 11 bases between the two ends.

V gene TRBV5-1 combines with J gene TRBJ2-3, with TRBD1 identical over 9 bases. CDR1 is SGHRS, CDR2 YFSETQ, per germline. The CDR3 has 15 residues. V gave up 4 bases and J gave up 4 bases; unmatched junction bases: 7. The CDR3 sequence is CASSGQGLHSDTQYF. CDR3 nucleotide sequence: TGCGCCAGCAGCGGACAGGGGTTGCACTCAGATACGCAGTATTTT.

The CDR3 loop reads CASSRDSYNSPLHF. For the CDR3, the DNA is TGTGCCAGCTCAAGGGACTCCTATAATTCACCCCTCCACTTT. The chain is built from TRBV18 and TRBJ1-6; D unresolved. The CDR3 extends over 14 amino acids. Germline-derived CDR1 and CDR2 are KGHSH and LQKENI. V was trimmed by 5 bases and J by 0 bases, leaving 5 bases between them.

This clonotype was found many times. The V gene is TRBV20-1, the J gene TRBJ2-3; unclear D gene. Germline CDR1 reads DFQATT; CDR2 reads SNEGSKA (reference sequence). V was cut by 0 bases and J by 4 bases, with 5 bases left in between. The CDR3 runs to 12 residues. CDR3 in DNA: TGCAGTGCTAGAGATCAGGCAGATACGCAGTATTTT. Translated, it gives CSARDQADTQYF.

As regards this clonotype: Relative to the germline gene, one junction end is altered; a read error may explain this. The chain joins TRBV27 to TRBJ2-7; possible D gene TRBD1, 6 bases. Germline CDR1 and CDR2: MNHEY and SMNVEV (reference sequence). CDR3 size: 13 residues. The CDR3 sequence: CASGLTGTYEQYF. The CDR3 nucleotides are TGTGCCAGCGGTTTGACAGGTACCTACGAGCAGTACTTC.

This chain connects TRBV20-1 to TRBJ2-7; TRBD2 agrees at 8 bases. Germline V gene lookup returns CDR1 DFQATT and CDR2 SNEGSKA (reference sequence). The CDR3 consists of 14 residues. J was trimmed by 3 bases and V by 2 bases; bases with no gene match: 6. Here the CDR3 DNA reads TGCAGTGCTAGAACCCACACTAGCGGCTACGAGCAGTACTTC. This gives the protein CSARTHTSGYEQYF.

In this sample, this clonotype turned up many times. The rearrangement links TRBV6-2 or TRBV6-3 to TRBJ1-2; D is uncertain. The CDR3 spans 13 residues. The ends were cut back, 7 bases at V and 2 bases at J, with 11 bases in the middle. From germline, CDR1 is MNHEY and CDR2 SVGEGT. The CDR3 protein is CASTLLLNYGYTF. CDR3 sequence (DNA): TGTGCCAGCACCCTCCTCCTCAACTATGGCTACACCTTC.

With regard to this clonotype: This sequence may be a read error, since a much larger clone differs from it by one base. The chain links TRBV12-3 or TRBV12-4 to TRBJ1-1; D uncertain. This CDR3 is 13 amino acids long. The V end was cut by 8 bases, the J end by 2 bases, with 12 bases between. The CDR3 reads CASGNVYNTEAFF. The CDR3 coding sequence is TGTGCCAGCGGAAACGTATACAACACTGAAGCTTTCTTT.

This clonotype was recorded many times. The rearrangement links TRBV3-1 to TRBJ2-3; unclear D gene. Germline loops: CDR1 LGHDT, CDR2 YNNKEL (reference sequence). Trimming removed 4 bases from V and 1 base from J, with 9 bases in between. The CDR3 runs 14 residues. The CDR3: CASSPGVGTDTQYF. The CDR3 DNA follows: TGTGCCAGCAGCCCCGGAGTCGGCACAGATACGCAGTATTTT.